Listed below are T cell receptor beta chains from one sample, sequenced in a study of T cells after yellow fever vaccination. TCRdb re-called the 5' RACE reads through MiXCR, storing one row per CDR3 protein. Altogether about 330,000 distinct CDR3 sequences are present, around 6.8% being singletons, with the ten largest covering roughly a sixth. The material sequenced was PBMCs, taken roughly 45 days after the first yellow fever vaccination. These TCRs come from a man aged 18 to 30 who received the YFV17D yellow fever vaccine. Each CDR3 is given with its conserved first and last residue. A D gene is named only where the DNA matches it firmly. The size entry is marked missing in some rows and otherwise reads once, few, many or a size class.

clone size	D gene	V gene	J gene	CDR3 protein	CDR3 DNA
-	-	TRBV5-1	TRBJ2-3	CASSLYPDSTDTQYF	TGCGCCAGCAGCTTGTACCCAGACAGCACAGATACGCAGTATTTT
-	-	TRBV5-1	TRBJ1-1	CASSLGYGGNTEAFF	TGCGCCAGCAGCTTGGGTTATGGGGGGAACACTGAAGCTTTCTTT
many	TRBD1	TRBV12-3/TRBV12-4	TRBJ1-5	CASSPGGRQPQHF	TGTGCCAGCAGTCCAGGGGGCCGACAGCCCCAGCATTTT
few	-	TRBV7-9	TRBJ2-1	CASSLGDSDYNEQFF	TGTGCCAGCAGCTTAGGCGACTCCGACTACAATGAGCAGTTCTTC
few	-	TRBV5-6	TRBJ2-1	CASSPAPGLYNEQFF	TGTGCCAGCAGCCCAGCGCCGGGGCTCTACAATGAGCAGTTCTTC
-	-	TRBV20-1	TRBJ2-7	CSARDTERGYEQYF	TGCAGTGCTAGAGATACTGAGAGGGGGTACGAGCAGTACTTC
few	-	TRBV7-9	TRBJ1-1	CASSYPGQGNTEAFF	TGTGCCAGCAGCTACCCAGGGCAAGGGAACACTGAAGCTTTCTTT
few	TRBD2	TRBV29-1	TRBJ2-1	CSVEGLAAEGNEQFF	TGCAGCGTTGAAGGACTAGCGGCGGAAGGGAATGAGCAGTTCTTC
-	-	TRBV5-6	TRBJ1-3	CASSPRTVNTIYF	TGTGCCAGCAGCCCCCGGACGGTGAACACCATATATTTT
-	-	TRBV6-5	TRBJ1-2	CASSHPPGRLQYGYTF	TGTGCCAGCAGTCACCCCCCGGGCCGGCTACAGTATGGCTACACCTTC
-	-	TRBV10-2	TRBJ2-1	CASSVWTMGEQFF	TGCGCCAGCAGTGTATGGACTATGGGTGAGCAGTTCTTC
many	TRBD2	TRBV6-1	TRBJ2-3	CASRLAGTDTQYF	TGTGCCAGCCGACTAGCGGGGACAGATACGCAGTATTTT
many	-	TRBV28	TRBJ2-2	CASSLTTRFDTGELFF	TGTGCCAGCAGTTTAACGACACGGTTCGACACCGGGGAGCTGTTTTTT
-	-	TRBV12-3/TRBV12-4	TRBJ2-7	CASSSPRIRGGSYEQYF	TGTGCCAGCAGCTCCCCCCGAATCAGGGGTGGTTCCTACGAGCAGTACTTC
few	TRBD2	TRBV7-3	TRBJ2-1	CASSWTSGGAGEQFF	TGTGCCAGCAGCTGGACTAGCGGGGGGGCGGGTGAGCAGTTCTTC
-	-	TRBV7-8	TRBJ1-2	CASSWGAGGYTF	TGTGCCAGCAGTTGGGGGGCGGGTGGCTACACCTTC
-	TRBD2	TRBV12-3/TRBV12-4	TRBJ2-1	CASSPGTSPYNEQFF	TGTGCCAGCAGCCCCGGGACTAGCCCCTACAATGAGCAGTTCTTC
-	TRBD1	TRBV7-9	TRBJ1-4	CASSLGTGTNEKLFF	TGTGCCAGCAGCTTAGGGACAGGGACTAATGAAAAACTGTTTTTT
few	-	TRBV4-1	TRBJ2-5	CASSRRGGVLETQYF	TGCGCCAGCAGCCGCAGGGGAGGGGTTTTAGAGACCCAGTACTTC
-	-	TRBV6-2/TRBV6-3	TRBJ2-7	CASSDPVSRPFSYEQYF	TGTGCCAGCAGCGACCCGGTTTCACGGCCGTTCTCCTACGAGCAGTACTTC
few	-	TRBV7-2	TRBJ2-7	CASSLNSGEQYF	TGTGCCAGCAGCTTAAATTCGGGCGAGCAGTACTTC
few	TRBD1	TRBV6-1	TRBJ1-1	CASSPTDRGRAEAFF	TGTGCCAGCAGCCCCACGGACAGGGGAAGGGCTGAAGCTTTCTTT
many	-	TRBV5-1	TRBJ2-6	CASSLAGGSGANVLTF	TGCGCCAGCAGCTTGGCCGGGGGTTCTGGGGCCAACGTCCTGACTTTC
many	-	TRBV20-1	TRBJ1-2	CSARSSVYGYTF	TGCAGTGCTAGATCGTCTGTCTATGGCTACACCTTC
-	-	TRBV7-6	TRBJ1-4	CASSRWSNEKLFF	TGTGCCAGCAGCCGTTGGTCTAATGAAAAACTGTTTTTT
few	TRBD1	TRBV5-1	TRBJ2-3	CASSSYPGTGYADTQYF	TGCGCCAGCAGCTCCTACCCCGGGACAGGGTACGCAGATACGCAGTATTTT
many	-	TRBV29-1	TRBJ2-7	CSVEGRYEQYF	TGCAGCGTTGAAGGGCGCTACGAGCAGTACTTC
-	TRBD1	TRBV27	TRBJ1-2	CASNGQGKYTF	TGTGCCAGCAACGGACAGGGCAAATACACCTTC
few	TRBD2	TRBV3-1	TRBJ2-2	CASSQSPSGRGELFF	TGTGCCAGCAGCCAATCCCCTAGCGGGCGCGGGGAGCTGTTTTTT
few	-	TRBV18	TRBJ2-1	CASSPSSYERQQFF	TGTGCCAGCTCACCTTCCTCTTATGAGCGACAGCAGTTCTTC
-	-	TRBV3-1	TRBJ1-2	CASSQEGEYTF	TGTGCCAGCAGCCAAGAGGGGGAGTACACCTTC
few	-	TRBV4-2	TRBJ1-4	CASSLIGATRGGEKLFF	TGTGCCAGCAGCCTAATAGGGGCGACCCGGGGGGGTGAAAAACTGTTTTTT
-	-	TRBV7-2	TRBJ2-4	CASSFASSIPLAKNIQYF	TGTGCCAGCAGCTTTGCCAGCAGCATACCTCTAGCCAAAAACATTCAGTACTTC
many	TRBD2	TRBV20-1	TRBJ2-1	CSARDGLANEQFF	TGCAGTGCTAGAGATGGACTAGCTAATGAGCAGTTCTTC
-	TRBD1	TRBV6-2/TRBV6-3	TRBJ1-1	CASSYDRGGTEAFF	TGTGCCAGCAGTTACGACAGGGGCGGCACTGAAGCTTTCTTT
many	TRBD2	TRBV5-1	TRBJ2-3	CASGSGGSTDTQYF	TGCGCCAGCGGTAGCGGGGGGAGCACAGATACGCAGTATTTT
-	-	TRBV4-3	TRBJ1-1	CASSPVLNTEAFF	TGCGCCAGCAGCCCAGTACTGAACACTGAAGCTTTCTTT
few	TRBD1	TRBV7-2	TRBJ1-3	CASTLQGYGNTIYF	TGTGCCAGCACCTTACAGGGGTACGGAAACACCATATATTTT
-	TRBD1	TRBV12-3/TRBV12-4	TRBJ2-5	CASSSGTGETQYF	TGTGCCAGCAGCTCAGGGACAGGGGAGACCCAGTACTTC
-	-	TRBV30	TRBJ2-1	CAWSFGVNEQFF	TGTGCCTGGAGTTTTGGGGTCAATGAGCAGTTCTTC
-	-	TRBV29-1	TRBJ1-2	CSLPGEGNYGYTF	TGCAGCCTCCCGGGGGAGGGCAACTATGGCTACACCTTC
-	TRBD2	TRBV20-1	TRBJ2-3	CSARLAGRDTQYF	TGCAGTGCTAGACTAGCGGGGCGGGATACGCAGTATTTT
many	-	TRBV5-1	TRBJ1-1	CASSIGSNTEAFF	TGCGCCAGCAGCATAGGCTCGAACACTGAAGCTTTCTTT
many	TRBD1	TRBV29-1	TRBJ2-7	CSAKQTGSPYEQYF	TGCAGCGCCAAACAGACAGGGTCCCCCTACGAGCAGTACTTC
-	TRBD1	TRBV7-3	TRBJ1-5	CASSWTGGQPQHF	TGTGCCAGCAGCTGGACAGGGGGCCAGCCCCAGCATTTT
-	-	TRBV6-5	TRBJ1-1	CASSYPDSLRAFF	TGTGCCAGCAGCTATCCGGACAGTCTTCGAGCTTTCTTT
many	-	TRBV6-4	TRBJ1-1	CASSDQPNTEAFF	TGTGCCAGCAGTGACCAGCCGAACACTGAAGCTTTCTTT
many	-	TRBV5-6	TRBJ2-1	CASSILGEGEQFF	TGTGCCAGCAGTATTCTCGGCGAGGGTGAGCAGTTCTTC
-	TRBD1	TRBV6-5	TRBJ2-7	CASSYSGTGAGEQYF	TGTGCCAGCAGTTACTCAGGGACAGGGGCGGGCGAGCAGTACTTC